This T cell receptor beta chain was recovered during a study of regulatory T cells in long-lasting Graves disease. Overall study findings and caveats: TRBV28, TRBJ1-2 and TRBJ2-5 were favored in persistent disease.

Time point defined: newly diagnosed GD, antithyroid drugs for less than 3 months. Following extraction of RNA from PBMCs, that RNA was used to make the TCR library. Building of the TCR beta libraries involved iRepertoire HTBI primers and Arm-PCR of CDR3 regions. TCRdb re-analysed the multiplex PCR reads in MiXCR, keeping a single row per CDR3 protein. This table has 250,000 to 300,000 distinct CDR3 sequences, about 20% appearing once. This CDR3 has 13 amino acids. Germline CDR1 reads SGHNT; CDR2 reads YYREEE (reference sequence). The V gene lost 2 bases and the J gene lost 5 bases, with 11 bases spanning the gap. Comment on this clonotype: Its matching antigen is unknown.

These data were also filed under a second study, of T cells in Graves' hyperthyroidism and ophthalmopathy. From that study: Carried out on the TCR CDR3, a first-round RT-PCR used the HTBI primer set.

The chain carries TRBV5-4 and TRBJ2-7; D perhaps matches TRBD1 (5 bases). This receptor was taken from a woman aged 25-40 years with Graves disease. The sequences come from peripheral blood mononuclear cells (PBMCs), collected at new diagnosis, from a patient treated with antithyroid drugs. Here the CDR3 DNA reads TGTGCCAGCAGCTTCGTAGGGGAAGACGAGCAGTACTTC. The encoded protein is CASSFVGEDEQYF.